This entry lists 2 T cell receptor beta chains sequenced from one sample in a study of T cell responses to AZD1222 COVID-19 vaccine. TCRdb's copy holds only in-frame clones and misses some; the assay was immunoSEQ multiplex PCR. The sample records some 80,000 clones, 90% to 95% being singletons. This specimen consisted of peripheral blood, obtained on day 0 of AZD1222 vaccination. The receptors were gathered from an adult in good health.

This chain uses TRBV7-3 with TRBJ1-6; D may be TRBD1 (5 bases). CDR1 and CDR2 from the germline V gene are SGHTA and FQGTGA. The V end was cut by 5 bases, the J end by 0 bases, with 11 bases between. The CDR3 sequence is 16 residues long. The CDR3 nucleotides are TGTGCCAGCAGCCAGGGACTGCGCTCCTATAATTCACCCCTCCACTTT. Protein sequence: CASSQGLRSYNSPLHF.

This chain links TRBV28 with TRBJ1-5; D is uncertain. V was shortened by 5 bases and J by 4 bases, with 12 bases between the two germline ends. The CDR3 has 14 amino acids. CDR1 is MDHEN and CDR2 is SYDVKM in the germline V gene. CDR3 in amino acids: CASSGRSSNQPQHF. The CDR3 DNA reads as TGTGCCAGCAGTGGACGGTCCTCAAATCAGCCCCAGCATTTT. Full variable domain (missing parts from reference TRBV28 and TRBJ1-5): DVKVTQSSRYLVKRTGEKVFLECVQDMDHENMFWYRQDPGLGLRLIYFSYDVKMKEKGDIPEGYSVSREKKERFSLILESASTNQTSMYLCASSGRSSNQPQHFGDGTRLSIL.